This TCR beta chain was sequenced for a study of T-cell memory formation after mild COVID-19. Study-wide points: Memory cells collected pre-infection included some clones that later responded, suggesting cross-reactive memory joined.

Employing constant-segment primers, 5'RACE generated TCR alpha and TCR beta cDNA libraries bearing sample barcodes and UMIs. MiXCR, run by TCRdb on the 5' RACE reads, gives a single entry per CDR3 protein. This sample has 400,000 to 500,000 distinct CDR3 sequences; roughly 18% occur once, and the top ten carry roughly 21%. Germline CDR1 is SQVTM and CDR2 is ANQGSEA. The CDR3 is 13 residues long. The V end lost 4 bases, the J end lost 0 bases, and 7 bases lay between the germline ends. This clonotype was detected only a few times. Its target is not known. The sequenced material came from PBMCs or a T cell subset sorted from them (not recorded which). This chain joins TRBV29-1 and TRBJ1-3; no definite D call. The origin of this receptor is a young man who had mild COVID-19 (a few samples of this study predate the infection). Cell type and time point are not known. Here the CDR3 reads CSVAMGSGNTIYF. Written as DNA, the CDR3 is TGCAGCGTTGCCATGGGCTCTGGAAACACCATATATTTT.